The sample holds a few counts of the clone carrying this T cell receptor beta chain. The germline V gene has CDR1 MGHRA and CDR2 YSYEKL. The CDR3 has 12 residues. The data derive from a study of regulatory T cells in long-lasting Graves disease. Regarding time point: newly diagnosed GD, antithyroid drugs for less than 3 months. From PBMCs, RNA was extracted and then used to make the TCR library. Researchers made TCR beta libraries by using iRepertoire HTBI primers and running Arm-PCR on CDR3 regions. TCRdb used MiXCR to reprocess the multiplex PCR reads, holding one entry per CDR3 protein. Here the sample spans about 430,000 distinct CDR3 sequences, about 15% being singletons. These same data were also listed under a study on T cells in Graves' hyperthyroidism and ophthalmopathy. Per that paper: Graves' hyperthyroidism showing no ophthalmopathy progression within 18 months was considered stable. Expanded thyroid clonotypes (above 0.001) were mostly also found in blood.

The chain employs TRBV4-1 and TRBJ1-4; tentatively, D is TRBD1 (5 bases). The clonotype originates from a middle-aged woman with Graves disease. Sequences were derived from peripheral blood mononuclear cells (PBMCs), sampled at new diagnosis, from a patient treated with antithyroid drugs. The CDR3 sequence is CASGGGVEKLFF. As DNA, the CDR3 is TGCGCTAGCGGCGGAGGGGTTGAAAAACTGTTTTTT.